A single sample gave rise to the 21 T cell receptor beta chains below, sequenced in a study of glioma-infiltrating T cells after dendritic cell vaccination. The protocol was immunoSEQ multiplex PCR, while the TCRdb copy is restricted to in-frame clones and leaves out a portion. Altogether 65,000 to 80,000 clones are present, roughly 91% being singletons, with the ten largest covering approximately 2.2%. The time point denotes: after dendritic cell vaccination, including at tumor progression/relapse. The starting material was blood, obtained after dendritic cell vaccination. The receptors shown here come from a human donor with glioblastoma.

The chain links TRBV12-5 to TRBJ2-3, with TRBD2 identical over 15 bases. CDR3 length equals 18 residues. Germline loops: CDR1 LGHNT, CDR2 FRNRAP. After removal of 5 bases from V and 1 base from J, the junction contained 7 bases not matched to a gene. The CDR3 DNA reads TGTGCTAGTGGTCCGGGGACTAGCGGGGGGACTGGCACAGATACGCAGTATTTT. It specifies CASGPGTSGGTGTDTQYF.

This clone appeared a single time. This rearrangement joins TRBV19 to TRBJ2-3; the match to TRBD2 covers 13 bases. From germline, CDR1 is LNHDA and CDR2 SQIVND (reference sequence). Trimming took 6 bases from V and 6 from J; bases not matched to a gene: 12. This CDR3 is 17 amino acids long. The CDR3 region has the DNA TGTGCCAGTAGCCATAGGTCCAGGACTAGCGGGGGTGATACGCAGTATTTT. It is translated as CASSHRSRTSGGDTQYF.

The chain recombines TRBV9 with TRBJ1-3, with no clear D. The germline V and J ends were trimmed by 3 bases and 0 bases, with 7 bases remaining between them. Germline V lookup: CDR1 SGDLS, CDR2 YYNGEE. The CDR3 consists of 14 residues. The CDR3: CASSDSSSGNTIYF. Written as DNA, the CDR3 is TGTGCCAGCAGCGACTCGAGCTCTGGAAACACCATATATTTT.

This clone came up a few times. The chain links TRBV4-1 to TRBJ2-7; D might be TRBD2 (6 bases). With 4 bases removed from V and 5 bases from J, the gap between germline ends came to 12 bases. The CDR3 is 13 residues long. Per germline, CDR1 MGHRA and CDR2 YSYEKL. In DNA, the CDR3 is TGCGCCAGCAGCCGGAGGGATGACAACGAGCAGTACTTC. Translation: CASSRRDDNEQYF.

V is TRBV7-9 and J is TRBJ1-2; no reliable D call. There are 16 residues in the CDR3. The V gene lost 4 bases and the J gene lost 0 bases, with 15 bases spanning the gap. Germline V gene sequence: CDR1 SEHNR, CDR2 FQNEAQ (reference sequence). CDR3 residues: CASSYITPTPNYGYTF. The CDR3 DNA reads TGTGCCAGCAGCTATATAACACCGACACCTAACTATGGCTACACCTTC.

The rearrangement links TRBV6-1 to TRBJ2-7; a weak D match, TRBD2 (6 bases). In germline, CDR1 is MNHNS, CDR2 SASEGT. There are 12 residues in the CDR3. The CDR3 nucleotides read TGTGCGGTCGGGCTAGCGTTCTACGAGCAGTACTTC. Translated, it gives CAVGLAFYEQYF.

This rearrangement joins TRBV14 to TRBJ1-1; 7 nucleotides match TRBD1. Germline values: CDR1 SGHDN, CDR2 FVKESK. V gave up 3 bases and J gave up 3 bases; unmatched junction bases: 7. The CDR3 has 15 residues. CDR3 nucleotide sequence: TGTGCCAGCAGCCATTTTTCCGACAGGGACACTGAAGCTTTCTTT. It codes for CASSHFSDRDTEAFF.

This chain connects TRBV5-1 to TRBJ1-2; D is possibly TRBD1 (6 bases). This CDR3 is built from 16 residues. V was pared by 4 bases and J by 4 bases, with 20 bases between. Per germline, CDR1 SGHRS and CDR2 YFSETQ. In nucleotides, the CDR3 is TGCGCCAGCAGCCCCTACCCTCGACAGGACCTCTATGGCTACACCTTC. Its protein is CASSPYPRQDLYGYTF. Together with reference TRBV5-1 and TRBJ1-2, the CDR3 gives the full variable domain: KAGVTQTPRYLIKTRGQQVTLSCSPISGHRSVSWYQQTPGQGLQFLFEYFSETQRNKGNFPGRFSGRQFSNSRSEMNVSTLELGDSALYLCASSPYPRQDLYGYTFGSGTRLTVV.

This chain links TRBV6-1 with TRBJ1-2; no firm D call. The V and J ends lost 6 bases and 6 bases respectively, with 14 bases between them. The CDR3 is 13 amino acids. Germline loops: CDR1 MNHNS, CDR2 SASEGT. DNA of the CDR3: TGTGCCAGCAGCCTCCGGGGTGAGGATGGCTACACCTTC. This translates into CASSLRGEDGYTF.

The genes are TRBV19 and TRBJ2-2; the match to TRBD1 covers 12 bases. V lost 5 bases to trimming and J lost 6 bases; unmatched junction nucleotides: 7. This CDR3 region has 16 residues. Germline loops: CDR1 LNHDA, CDR2 SQIVND (reference sequence). In DNA, the CDR3 is TGTGCCAGTAGTTCCACCGGGACAGGGGGCCCCGGGGAGCTGTTTTTT. This translates into CASSSTGTGGPGELFF.

The chain is built from TRBV9 and TRBJ2-3; 12 bases are a match to TRBD2. CDR3 length equals 17 residues. With V trimmed by 3 bases and J by 2 bases, 7 bases remained unmatched. Germline V gene sequence: CDR1 SGDLS, CDR2 YYNGEE. In DNA, the CDR3 is TGTGCCAGCAGCGAGATAGGACTAGCGGGATACACAGATACGCAGTATTTT. Amino acid sequence: CASSEIGLAGYTDTQYF. Variable domain in full (rest from reference TRBV9 and TRBJ2-3): DSGVTQTPKHLITATGQRVTLRCSPRSGDLSVYWYQQSLDQGLQFLIQYYNGEERAKGNILERFSAQQFPDLHSELNLSSLELGDSALYFCASSEIGLAGYTDTQYFGPGTRLTVL.

The chain recombines TRBV6-1 with TRBJ2-5; a possible D gene is TRBD1 (6 bases). The germline V and J ends were trimmed by 8 bases and 5 bases, with 15 bases remaining between them. The CDR3 has 13 residues. CDR1 and CDR2 (germline): MNHNS, SASEGT. DNA for the CDR3: TGTGCCAGCTCGACAGGTCTCCCCGAGACCCAGTACTTC. This encodes CASSTGLPETQYF.

The V call is TRBV14, the J call TRBJ2-1; 8 positions agree with TRBD1. This CDR3 is 15 amino acids long. Trimming removed 4 bases from V and 4 bases from J; junction bases left unmatched: 6. Germline V gene lookup returns CDR1 SGHDN and CDR2 FVKESK. The CDR3 DNA follows: TGTGCCAGCAGCCGAGTAGGACAGGGATACAATGAGCAGTTCTTC. Protein: CASSRVGQGYNEQFF.

In DNA, the CDR3 is TGTGCCAGCAGCCCTAGGTCGGGAGACACCATATATTTT. It specifies CASSPRSGDTIYF. The chain is built from TRBV7-3 and TRBJ1-3; D unresolved. Germline CDR1 reads SGHTA; CDR2 reads FQGTGA. The CDR3 extends over 13 amino acids. The V end was cut by 5 bases, the J end by 8 bases, with 13 bases between. The full variable domain, rest sourced from reference TRBV7-3 and TRBJ1-3, is GAGVSQTPSNKVTEKGKYVELRCDPISGHTALYWYRQSLGQGPEFLIYFQGTGAADDSGLPNDRFFAVRPEGSVSTLKIQRTERGDSAVYLCASSPRSGDTIYFGEGSWLTVV.

This clone was detected once. The rearrangement links TRBV28 to TRBJ2-5; a possible D gene is TRBD1 (5 bases). CDR1 MDHEN and CDR2 SYDVKM come from the germline V gene. This CDR3 comprises 14 residues. V was pared by 4 bases and J by 4 bases, with 13 bases between. This CDR3 is CASSSPGSGETQYF. CDR3 nucleotide sequence: TGTGCCAGCAGTTCCCCAGGGTCCGGAGAGACCCAGTACTTC.

This clone has just one count. This chain links TRBV11-2 with TRBJ2-1; tentative D call: TRBD1 (5 bases). V lost 7 bases, J lost 10 bases, and 17 bases lay in between. CDR1 and CDR2 from the germline V gene are SGHAT and FQNNGV. This CDR3 is 13 amino acids long. CDR3 region: CASNLGAGGEQFF. Written as DNA, the CDR3 is TGTGCCAGCAACCTAGGGGCCGGTGGGGAGCAGTTCTTC. The complete variable domain, with remaining parts taken from reference TRBV11-2 and TRBJ2-1, reads EAGVAQSPRYKIIEKRQSVAFWCNPISGHATLYWYQQILGQGPKLLIQFQNNGVVDDSQLPKDRFSAERLKGVDSTLKIQPAKLEDSAVYLCASNLGAGGEQFFGPGTRLTVL.

This rearrangement joins TRBV2 to TRBJ2-3; 10 nucleotides agree with TRBD1. From germline, CDR1 is SNHLY and CDR2 FYNNEI. J lost 6 bases, V lost 7 bases, and 4 bases had no gene match. The CDR3 runs to 13 residues. The CDR3 here is CASITDRGDTQYF. CDR3 in DNA: TGTGCCAGCATTACGGACAGGGGGGATACGCAGTATTTT.

Written as DNA, the CDR3 is TGTGCCAGCAGCCACTCCGGGACAGGGGGTGAAAAACTGTTTTTT. Its protein is CASSHSGTGGEKLFF. The chain combines TRBV7-9 with TRBJ1-4; 11 positions agree with TRBD1. The V gene's germline CDR1 is SEHNR and CDR2 FQNEAQ (reference sequence). The junction had 6 bases not matched to a gene; V was cut back by 5 bases and J by 7 bases. CDR3 length: 15 amino acids.

This clone was found once. The CDR3 DNA reads as TGCGCCAGCAGCCCTGGACGATTAGCGGGGGGGAACACCGGGGAGCTGTTTTTT. This sequence encodes CASSPGRLAGGNTGELFF. This rearrangement joins TRBV4-1 to TRBJ2-2; 10 positions match TRBD2. Germline CDR1 and CDR2: MGHRA and YSYEKL. V shed 4 bases and J 1 base; nucleotides not matched to a gene: 9. The CDR3 spans 18 residues.

This chain joins TRBV12-5 and TRBJ1-3, with unresolved D. V lost 3 bases, J lost 4 bases, and 4 bases lay in between. CDR3 length: 12 residues. From germline, CDR1 is LGHNT and CDR2 FRNRAP. DNA of the CDR3: TGTGCTAGTGGTTTCTTGGGAAACACCATATATTTT. Residues: CASGFLGNTIYF.

CDR3 DNA sequence: TGTGCCAGCAGAACTCGACAGGCAGGAGATCAGCCCCAGCATTTT. As protein: CASRTRQAGDQPQHF. This chain connects TRBV6-1 to TRBJ1-5; weak D call: TRBD1 (6 bases). Trimming took 6 bases from V and 5 from J, leaving 17 bases between them. The CDR3 sequence is 15 residues long. Germline assignment: CDR1 MNHNS and CDR2 SASEGT.